This TCR beta chain is from a study of T-cell reconstitution after alpha-beta-depleted transplantation in children. As to this clonotype: Antigen: not known.

The CDR3 contains 16 residues. Germline values: CDR1 SGHTA, CDR2 FQGNSA. Trimming cost V 7 bases and J 6 bases; bases outside gene matches: 9. Study conclusions and caveats: Where alpha-beta T cells came from about two months after transplant was reportedly several hundred expanded graft clones. Counts and diversity of T cells one year after transplant came mostly from newly produced T cells.

Unique molecular identifiers were incorporated into the prepared TCRbeta library. Using its own MiXCR run on the PCR reads, TCRdb lists one record per CDR3 protein. This sample has about 470,000 distinct CDR3 sequences, with 43% found just once. The genes are TRBV7-2 and TRBJ2-2; 12 bases are a match to TRBD2. This receptor was obtained from a girl aged 2 to 9 with aplastic anemia, due to receive a stem cell transplant. Sequenced here: PBMCs, sampled before TCRalphabeta/CD19-depleted stem cell transplant. Written as DNA, the CDR3 is TGTGCCAGCACCGGACTAGCGGGGATCCACCCCGGGGAGCTGTTTTTT. Its translation is CASTGLAGIHPGELFF.